This TCR beta chain came from a study of identical twins. As regards this clonotype: A read error may account for a junction end that differs from germline.

TCRdb re-called the 5' RACE reads through MiXCR, storing one row per CDR3 protein. The data show under 900,000 distinct CDR3 sequences, roughly 20% seen once. In germline, CDR1 is SSHAT, CDR2 FNYEAQ (reference sequence). This CDR3 is built from 17 residues. These data were likewise used in another study, on T cells expressing NK-cell markers. This second report adds: It was sorted CD3+CD56+NKG2C+, CD3+CD56+NKG2C- and CD3+CD56-NKG2C+ T cells that supplied the TCR beta repertoires. Seven HCMV-seropositive donors and one seronegative donor made up the eight sequenced donors.

The V gene is TRBV7-7, the J gene TRBJ2-1; 12 bases fit TRBD2. The source of this sequence is a woman aged 18-29 years in good health. The sequenced sample consisted of PBMCs. The CDR3 bases are TGTGCTAGCAGCAGGACTAGCGGGGCTCTCTCCTACAATGAGCAGTTCTTC. It specifies CASSRTSGALSYNEQFF.